The clone carrying this T cell receptor beta chain occurred a few times. The antigen is not known. This specimen comes from a study of T cell repertoires in cytomegalovirus infection. The study's findings and limits: HLA-C-restricted TCR beta clonotypes specific for CMV led the ex vivo response. The study identified carriers of CMV plus the relevant HLA from cumulative public TCR beta family frequency.

Each CDR3 protein gets one entry after TCRdb re-called the reads with MiXCR. The table shows around 740,000 distinct CDR3 sequences, with less than 40% occurring only once. The CDR3 is made up of 15 amino acids. Per the germline V gene, CDR1 is MDHEN and CDR2 is SYDVKM. V gave up 3 bases and J gave up 5 bases; unmatched junction bases: 9. The source of this sequence is a human donor in good health (CMV status not recorded). Some clones in this sample may be carry-over from other donors' samples. Material: PBMCs. This rearrangement joins TRBV28 to TRBJ1-2; 7 nucleotides line up with TRBD1. The CDR3 here is CASSLQGVGVYGYTF. CDR3 nucleotide sequence: TGTGCCAGCAGTTTGCAGGGGGTGGGAGTTTATGGCTACACCTTC.